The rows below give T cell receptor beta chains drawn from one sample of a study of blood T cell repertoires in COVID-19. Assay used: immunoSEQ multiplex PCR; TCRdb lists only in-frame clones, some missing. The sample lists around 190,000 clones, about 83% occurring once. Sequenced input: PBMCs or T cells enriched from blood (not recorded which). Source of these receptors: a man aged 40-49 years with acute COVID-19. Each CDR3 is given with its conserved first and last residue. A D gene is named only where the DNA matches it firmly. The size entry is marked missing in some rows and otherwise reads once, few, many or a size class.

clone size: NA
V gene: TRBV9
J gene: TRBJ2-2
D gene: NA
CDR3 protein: CASSVASVVAGELFF
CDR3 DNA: TGTGCCAGCAGCGTAGCTAGCGTGGTCGCCGGGGAGCTGTTTTTT

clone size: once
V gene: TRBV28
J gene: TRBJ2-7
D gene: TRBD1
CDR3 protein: CASSIPGQVPYEQYF
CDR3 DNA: TGTGCCAGCAGCATCCCGGGACAGGTCCCCTACGAGCAGTACTTC

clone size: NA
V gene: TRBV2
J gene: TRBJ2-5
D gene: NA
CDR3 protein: CASSEFGPTQETQYF
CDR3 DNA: TGTGCCAGCAGTGAATTTGGCCCGACTCAAGAGACCCAGTACTTC

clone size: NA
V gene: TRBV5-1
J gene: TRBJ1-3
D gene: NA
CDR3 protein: CASSLDRPNGNTIYF
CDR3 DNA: TGCGCCAGCAGCTTGGACAGACCTAATGGAAACACCATATATTTT

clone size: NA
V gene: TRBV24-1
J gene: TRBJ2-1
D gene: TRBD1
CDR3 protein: CATSDFEGQASNEQFF
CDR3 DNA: TGTGCCACCAGTGATTTCGAAGGACAGGCTTCCAATGAGCAGTTCTTC

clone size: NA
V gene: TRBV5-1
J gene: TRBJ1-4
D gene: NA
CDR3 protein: CASSLVDGVEEKLFF
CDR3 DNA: TGCGCCAGCAGCTTGGTCGACGGGGTTGAGGAAAAACTGTTTTTT

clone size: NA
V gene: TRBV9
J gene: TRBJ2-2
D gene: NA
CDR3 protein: CASSVHGEGDTGELFF
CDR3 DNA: TGTGCCAGCAGCGTACACGGGGAGGGGGACACCGGGGAGCTGTTTTTT

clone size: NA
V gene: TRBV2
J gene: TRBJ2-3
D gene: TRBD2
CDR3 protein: CASSGTSGQGTDTQYF
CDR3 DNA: TGTGCCAGCAGTGGGACTAGCGGCCAAGGTACAGATACGCAGTATTTT

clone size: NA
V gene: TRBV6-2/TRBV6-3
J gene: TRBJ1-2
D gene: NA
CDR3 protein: CASSDTSRGYTF
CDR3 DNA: TGTGCCAGCAGCGACACGTCTCGAGGCTACACCTTC

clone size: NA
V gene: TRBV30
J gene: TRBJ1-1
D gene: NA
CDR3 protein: CAWSQGFPTEAFF
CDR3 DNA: TGTGCCTGGAGCCAGGGGTTCCCCACTGAAGCTTTCTTT

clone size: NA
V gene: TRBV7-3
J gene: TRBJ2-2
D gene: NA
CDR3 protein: CASRSSVTGELFF
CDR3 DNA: TGTGCCAGCAGAAGCAGCGTCACCGGGGAGCTGTTTTTT

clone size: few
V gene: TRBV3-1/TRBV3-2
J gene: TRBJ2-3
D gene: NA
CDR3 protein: CASSVRGSDTQYF
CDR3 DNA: TGTGCCAGCAGCGTAAGGGGGTCAGATACGCAGTATTTT

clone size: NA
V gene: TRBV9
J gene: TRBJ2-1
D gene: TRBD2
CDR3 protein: CASSVAGTSGWNEQFF
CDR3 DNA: TGTGCCAGCAGCGTAGCCGGGACTAGCGGGTGGAATGAGCAGTTCTTC

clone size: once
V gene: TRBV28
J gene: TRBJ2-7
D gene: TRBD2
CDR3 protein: CASSRLKAGAGEQYF
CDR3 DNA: TGTGCCAGCAGTCGTTTAAAAGCGGGAGCCGGCGAGCAGTACTTC

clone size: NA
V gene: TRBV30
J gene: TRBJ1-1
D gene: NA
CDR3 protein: CAWRREGGYTEAFF
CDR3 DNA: TGTGCCTGGAGGCGGGAGGGAGGCTACACTGAAGCTTTCTTT

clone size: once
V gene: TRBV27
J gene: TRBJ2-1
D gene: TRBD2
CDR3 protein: CASSLSPGSAGLAFIYNEQFF
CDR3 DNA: TGTGCCAGCAGTTTATCTCCAGGTTCAGCGGGACTAGCGTTTATATACAATGAGCAGTTCTTC

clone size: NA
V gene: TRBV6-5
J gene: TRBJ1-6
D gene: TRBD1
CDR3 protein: CASRDRENSPLHF
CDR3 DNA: TGTGCCAGCCGGGACAGGGAGAATTCACCCCTCCACTTT

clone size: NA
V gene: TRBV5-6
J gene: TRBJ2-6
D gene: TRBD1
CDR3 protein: CASSPRGTGGTGANVLTF
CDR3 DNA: TGTGCCAGCAGCCCCAGGGGGACAGGGGGAACTGGGGCCAACGTCCTGACTTTC

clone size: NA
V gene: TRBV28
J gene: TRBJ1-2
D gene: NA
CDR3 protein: CASSLNAYGYTF
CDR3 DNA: TGTGCCAGCAGCCTAAATGCGTATGGCTACACCTTC

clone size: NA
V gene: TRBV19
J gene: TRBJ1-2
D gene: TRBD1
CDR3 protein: CASKSGQGNYGYTF
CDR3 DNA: TGTGCCAGTAAGTCGGGACAGGGGAACTATGGCTACACCTTC

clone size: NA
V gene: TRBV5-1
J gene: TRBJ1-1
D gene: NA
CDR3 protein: CASSLVRGNTEAFF
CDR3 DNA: TGCGCCAGCAGCTTGGTTAGGGGGAACACTGAAGCTTTCTTT

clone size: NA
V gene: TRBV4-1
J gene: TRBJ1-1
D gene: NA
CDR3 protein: CASSQVGLEATEAFF
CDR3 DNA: TGCGCCAGCAGCCAAGTGGGTTTGGAGGCCACTGAAGCTTTCTTT

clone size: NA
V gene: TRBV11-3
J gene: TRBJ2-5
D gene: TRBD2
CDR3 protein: CASSSRTSQETQYF
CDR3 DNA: TGTGCCAGCAGCTCTAGGACTAGTCAAGAGACCCAGTACTTC